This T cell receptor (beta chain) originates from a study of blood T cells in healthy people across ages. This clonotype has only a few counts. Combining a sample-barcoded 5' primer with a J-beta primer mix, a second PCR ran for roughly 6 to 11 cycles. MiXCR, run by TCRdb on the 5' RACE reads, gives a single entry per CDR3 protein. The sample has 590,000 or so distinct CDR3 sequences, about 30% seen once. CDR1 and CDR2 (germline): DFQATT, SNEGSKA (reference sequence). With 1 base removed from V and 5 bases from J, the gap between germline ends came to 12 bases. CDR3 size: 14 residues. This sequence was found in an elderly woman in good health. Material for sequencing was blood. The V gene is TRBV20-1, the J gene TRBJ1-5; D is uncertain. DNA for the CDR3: TGCAGTGCTAGAGCACGCATGCACGATCAGCCCCAGCATTTT. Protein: CSARARMHDQPQHF.